This TCR beta chain derives from a study of control samples from healthy donors and cancer patients (dated by TCRdb to 2020 to 2021). The CDR3 starts with the cysteine, ends with the phenylalanine, and has 16 residues. The retained sequence is limited to the CDR3, 48 bases, with the frame set at the first base. Between the V and J ends, shortened by 1 base and 5 bases respectively, the junction contains 12 bases. According to the germline V gene, CDR1 reads SGHTA and CDR2 reads FQGNSA. Libraries were prepared through the immunoSEQ multiplex PCR assay. Entries here come from immuneACCESS through TCRdb and include only in-frame sequences with V and J called. Some clones fail to appear in such tables; in the studies checked, an unresolved V gene covers under half of the shortfall, and the cause of the remainder is unknown. For this sample the table gives fewer than 200,000 clones, of which around 94% were detected only once. The ten largest clonotypes hold around 15% of the sample.

In regard to this clone: Its antigen is still unknown. The input lacks base qualities; no much larger clone sits a single base away.

The chain links TRBV7-2 with TRBJ1-6; a tentative D match to TRBD1 spans 5 bases. What was sequenced was PBMCs. This receptor was identified in a man aged 55 to 70 with colorectal cancer. The CDR3 reads as follows: CASSLDGAGNNSPLHF. The base sequence is TGTGCCAGCAGCTTAGATGGGGCGGGAAATAATTCACCCCTCCACTTT.